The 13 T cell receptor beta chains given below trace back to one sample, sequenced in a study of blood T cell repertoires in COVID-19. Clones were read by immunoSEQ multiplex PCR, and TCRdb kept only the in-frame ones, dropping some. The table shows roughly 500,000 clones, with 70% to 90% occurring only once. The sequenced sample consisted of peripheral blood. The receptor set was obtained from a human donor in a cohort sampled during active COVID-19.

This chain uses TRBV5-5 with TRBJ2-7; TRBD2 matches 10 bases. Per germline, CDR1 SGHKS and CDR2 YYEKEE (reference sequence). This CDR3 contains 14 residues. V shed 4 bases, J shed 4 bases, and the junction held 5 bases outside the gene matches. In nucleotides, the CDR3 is TGTGCCAGCAGCCCAGGGGGACTAGCGTACGAGCAGTACTTC. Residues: CASSPGGLAYEQYF.

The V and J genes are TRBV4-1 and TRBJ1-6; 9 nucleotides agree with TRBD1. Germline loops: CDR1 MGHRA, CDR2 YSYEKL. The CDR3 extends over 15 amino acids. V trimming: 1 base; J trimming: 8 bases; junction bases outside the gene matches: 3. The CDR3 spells CASSQGTGDDSPLHF. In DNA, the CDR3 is TGCGCCAGCAGCCAAGGGACAGGGGATGATTCACCCCTCCACTTT.

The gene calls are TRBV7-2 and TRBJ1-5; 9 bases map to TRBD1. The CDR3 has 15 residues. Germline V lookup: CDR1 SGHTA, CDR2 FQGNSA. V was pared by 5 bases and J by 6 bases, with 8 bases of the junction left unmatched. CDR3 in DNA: TGTGCCAGCAGCGCCGGGACAGGGTCGAGTCAGCCCCAGCATTTT. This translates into CASSAGTGSSQPQHF. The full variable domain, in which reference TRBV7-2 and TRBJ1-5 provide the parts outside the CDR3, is GAGVSQSPSNKVTEKGKDVELRCDPISGHTALYWYRQSLGQGLEFLIYFQGNSAPDKSGLPSDRFSAERTGGSVSTLTIQRTQQEDSAVYLCASSAGTGSSQPQHFGDGTRLSIL.

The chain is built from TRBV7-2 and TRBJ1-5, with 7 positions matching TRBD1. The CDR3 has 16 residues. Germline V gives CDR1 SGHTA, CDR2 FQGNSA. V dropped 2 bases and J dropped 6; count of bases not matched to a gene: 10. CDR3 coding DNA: TGTGCCAGCAGCTTAAGGACAGGAATGGGAGGTCAGCCCCAGCATTTT. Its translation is CASSLRTGMGGQPQHF.

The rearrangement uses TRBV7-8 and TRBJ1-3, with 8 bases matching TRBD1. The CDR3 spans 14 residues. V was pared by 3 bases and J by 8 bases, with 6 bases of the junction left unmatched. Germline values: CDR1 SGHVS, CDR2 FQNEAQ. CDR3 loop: CASSFSTGVDTIYF. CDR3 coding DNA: TGTGCCAGCAGCTTCTCGACAGGGGTCGACACCATATATTTT.

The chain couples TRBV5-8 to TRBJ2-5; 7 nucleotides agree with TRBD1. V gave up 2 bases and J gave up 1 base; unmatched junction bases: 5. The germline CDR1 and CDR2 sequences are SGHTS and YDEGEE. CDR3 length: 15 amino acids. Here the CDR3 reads CASSFSRTGQETQYF. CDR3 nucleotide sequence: TGTGCCAGCAGCTTTAGCCGGACAGGCCAAGAGACCCAGTACTTC.

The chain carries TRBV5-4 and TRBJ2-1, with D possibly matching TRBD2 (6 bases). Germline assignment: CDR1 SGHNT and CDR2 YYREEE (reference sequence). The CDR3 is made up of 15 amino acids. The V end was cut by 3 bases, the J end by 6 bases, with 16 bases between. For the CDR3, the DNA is TGTGCCAGCAGCTCCTTTCTCGGGAGTGCCAATGAGCAGTTCTTC. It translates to CASSSFLGSANEQFF.

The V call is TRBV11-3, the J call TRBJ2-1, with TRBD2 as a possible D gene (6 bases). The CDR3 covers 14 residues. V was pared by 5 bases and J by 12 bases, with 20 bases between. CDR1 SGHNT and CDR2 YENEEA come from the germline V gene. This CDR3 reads CASSQRGGISTQFF. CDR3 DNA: TGTGCCAGCAGCCAAAGGGGAGGTATCAGCACGCAGTTCTTC.

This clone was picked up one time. CDR3: CATSRGGGVHEQYF. CDR3 sequence (DNA): TGTGCCACCAGCAGAGGCGGGGGAGTTCACGAGCAGTACTTC. The rearrangement joins TRBV15 to TRBJ2-7, with 7 bases aligning to TRBD2. The CDR3 runs 14 residues. Losses at the gene ends were 1 base for V and 5 bases for J; bases not matched to a gene: 5. Germline assignment: CDR1 LNHNV and CDR2 YYDKDF (reference sequence).

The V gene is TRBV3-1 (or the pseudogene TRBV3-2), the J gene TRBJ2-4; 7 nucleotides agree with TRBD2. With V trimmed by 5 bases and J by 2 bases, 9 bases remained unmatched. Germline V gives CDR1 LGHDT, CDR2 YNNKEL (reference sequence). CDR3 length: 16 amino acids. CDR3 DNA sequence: TGTGCCAGCAGCGAGACCGGGGGGAGAACCAAAAACATTCAGTACTTC. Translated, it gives CASSETGGRTKNIQYF.

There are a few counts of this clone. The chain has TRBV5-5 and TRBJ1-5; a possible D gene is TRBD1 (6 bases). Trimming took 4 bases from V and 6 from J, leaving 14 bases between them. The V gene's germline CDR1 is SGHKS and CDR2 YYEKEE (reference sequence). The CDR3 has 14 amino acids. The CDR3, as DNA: TGTGCCAGCAGCCCTAACCCGACAGGTCAGCCCCAGCATTTT. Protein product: CASSPNPTGQPQHF.

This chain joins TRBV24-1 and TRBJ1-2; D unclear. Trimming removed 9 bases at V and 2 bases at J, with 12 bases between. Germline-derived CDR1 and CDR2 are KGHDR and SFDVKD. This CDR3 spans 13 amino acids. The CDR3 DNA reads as TGTGCCACCTTCTCTGACACGAACTATGGCTACACCTTC. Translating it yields CATFSDTNYGYTF.

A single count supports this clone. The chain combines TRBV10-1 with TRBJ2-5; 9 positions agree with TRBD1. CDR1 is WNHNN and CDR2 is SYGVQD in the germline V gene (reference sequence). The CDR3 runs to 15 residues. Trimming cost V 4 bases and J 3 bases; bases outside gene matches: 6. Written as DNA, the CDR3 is TGCGCCAGCAGTGGAACCGGGACAGGGAAAGAGACCCAGTACTTC. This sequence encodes CASSGTGTGKETQYF.